These 13 T cell receptor beta chains share one sample of origin, sequenced in a study of regulatory dendritic cells for organ transplantation. The method was immunoSEQ multiplex PCR; TCRdb's version includes in-frame clones alone and lacks a portion of them. The sample includes under 30,000 clones, nearly 80% of them seen just once. The sequenced material came from memory CD4+ T cells from blood. Subset in this sample: CD45RO+ memory T cells. The receptor source for this set is a human donor in good health.

The J gene is TRBJ2-1, the V gene TRBV11-1; 11 bases align to TRBD2. Trimming at V came to 4 bases and at J to 8 bases, leaving 16 bases not matched to a gene. This CDR3 is 18 amino acids long. Germline V CDR1 and CDR2: SGHAT, FQDESV (reference sequence). In nucleotides, the CDR3 is TGTGCCAGCAGCTCGACGTTACTAGCGGGAGCACGATTGGATGAGCAGTTCTTC. It encodes CASSSTLLAGARLDEQFF.

The J gene is TRBJ2-3, the V gene TRBV7-3; a weak D match, TRBD1 (5 bases). There are 15 residues in the CDR3. Trimming removed 1 base at V and 4 bases at J, with 12 bases between. CDR1 SGHTA and CDR2 FQGTGA come from the germline V gene. CDR3 coding DNA: TGTGCCAGCAGCTTAAATTCGCCAGGGCCAGATACGCAGTATTTT. It translates to CASSLNSPGPDTQYF.

In this sample, this clone turned up a few times. The chain has TRBV7-9 and TRBJ1-6, with D maybe TRBD1 (6 bases). The V gene lost 1 base and the J gene lost 7 bases, with 17 bases spanning the gap. This CDR3 region has 17 residues. CDR1 is SEHNR and CDR2 is FQNEAQ in the germline V gene (reference sequence). CDR3 nucleotide sequence: TGTGCCAGCAGCTTAGGTGGGGGCGCGAGCTACAATTCACCCCTCCACTTT. Translating gives CASSLGGGASYNSPLHF.

J is TRBJ2-7 and V is TRBV29-1, with D hard to call. V lost 3 bases and J lost 4, with 10 bases in between. CDR1 is SQVTM, CDR2 ANQGSEA, per germline. The CDR3 is 12 amino acids. CDR3 protein: CSVDLGGYEQYF. The CDR3 DNA reads as TGCAGCGTTGACCTGGGCGGTTACGAGCAGTACTTC.

This sequence joins TRBV11-2 and TRBJ1-3, with D unresolved. The CDR3 covers 15 residues. V was clipped by 2 bases and J by 4 bases, with 12 bases between them. Germline V lookup: CDR1 SGHAT, CDR2 FQNNGV. The CDR3 DNA sequence: TGTGCCAGCAGCTTATCGAGTTTTGGGGGAAACACCATATATTTT. This codes for CASSLSSFGGNTIYF.

Here the CDR3 DNA reads TGCGCCAGCAGCTTGTCGACAGTGAGCACTGAAGCTTTCTTT. As protein: CASSLSTVSTEAFF. The genes are TRBV5-1 and TRBJ1-1, with D perhaps matching TRBD1 (5 bases). The germline V gene encodes CDR1 SGHRS and CDR2 YFSETQ. This CDR3 comprises 14 residues. Trimming left V 1 base short and J 4 bases short, with 11 bases between.

J is TRBJ2-5 and V is TRBV2; D is undetermined. Germline V CDR1 and CDR2: SNHLY, FYNNEI. The CDR3 extends over 13 amino acids. Trimming pared 4 bases from V and 2 bases from J, leaving 8 bases between. The DNA for the CDR3 is TGTGCCAGCAGTGCTGGCAGGCAAGAGACCCAGTACTTC. This codes for CASSAGRQETQYF.

The V call is TRBV18, the J call TRBJ2-3; 8 nucleotides line up with TRBD1. V was clipped by 3 bases and J by 5 bases; unmatched bases: 4. Per the germline V gene, CDR1 is KGHSH and CDR2 is LQKENI. The CDR3 extends over 14 amino acids. The CDR3 sequence is CASSPVGTGDTQYF. The CDR3 coding sequence is TGTGCCAGCTCACCCGTTGGGACAGGAGATACGCAGTATTTT.

The chain combines TRBV7-6 with TRBJ2-1; TRBD1 might be the D (6 bases). The CDR3 spans 15 residues. Trimming pared 6 bases from V and 4 bases from J, leaving 16 bases between. The germline V gene encodes CDR1 SGHVS and CDR2 FNYEAQ. DNA of the CDR3: TGTGCCAGCAGTATAGACAGGAGCGCTTACAATGAGCAGTTCTTC. It is translated as CASSIDRSAYNEQFF.

This clone was found once. V and J are TRBV5-1 and TRBJ2-5; 11 bases match TRBD2. The CDR3 length is 14 residues. Per the germline V gene, CDR1 is SGHRS and CDR2 is YFSETQ. Trimming removed 4 bases from V and 2 bases from J; junction bases left unmatched: 1. The CDR3 DNA is TGCGCCAGCAGCGCTAGCGGGAGGCAAGAGACCCAGTACTTC. This translates into CASSASGRQETQYF.

The rearrangement links TRBV7-2 to TRBJ2-3, with a tentative D call TRBD2 (6 bases). This CDR3 spans 15 amino acids. Trimming took off 5 bases at V and 0 bases at J, with 12 bases between the two ends. The germline V gene has CDR1 SGHTA and CDR2 FQGNSA. For the CDR3, the DNA is TGTGCCAGCAGCCCGGACTACCTTAGCACAGATACGCAGTATTTT. It codes for CASSPDYLSTDTQYF. The complete variable domain, with remaining parts taken from reference TRBV7-2 and TRBJ2-3, reads GAGVSQSPSNKVTEKGKDVELRCDPISGHTALYWYRQSLGQGLEFLIYFQGNSAPDKSGLPSDRFSAERTGGSVSTLTIQRTQQEDSAVYLCASSPDYLSTDTQYFGPGTRLTVL.

As regards this clone: The junction departs from the called germline gene at one end, perhaps through a read error. This sample includes further DNA sequences coding for the same CDR3. The J gene is TRBJ1-1, the V gene TRBV15; 7 bases fit TRBD1. The CDR3 sequence is 15 residues long. Germline loops: CDR1 LNHNV, CDR2 YYDKDF (reference sequence). This CDR3 is CATSRGKGGNTEAFF. CDR3 coding DNA: TGCGCCACCAGCAGAGGTAAAGGGGGCAACACTGAAGCTTTCTTT.

V is TRBV27 and J is TRBJ1-3; D is ambiguous. Germline V gene sequence: CDR1 MNHEY, CDR2 SMNVEV (reference sequence). Trimming took off 7 bases at V and 4 bases at J, with 17 bases between the two ends. The CDR3 totals 15 residues. The chain's CDR3 is CASKGAGRTGNTIYF. The CDR3 DNA follows: TGTGCCAGCAAGGGCGCCGGTCGGACGGGAAACACCATATATTTT.